This T cell receptor beta chain came from a study of PD-1 blockade in mismatch repair-deficient tumors. Study-wide findings and caveats: Tumor-resident clones, often undetectable pretreatment in blood, expanded then contracted after pembrolizumab.

Sequenced by immunoSEQ multiplex PCR; TCRdb stores in-frame clones only, minus some. The table includes roughly 37,000 clones, around four fifths detected once. The CDR3 runs 15 residues. The germline V gene encodes CDR1 SGHDT and CDR2 YYEEEE. Between the trimmed V and J ends, which lost 2 bases and 2 bases, there was a span of 13 bases. As regards this clone: Its matching antigen is unknown. Other DNA sequences in this sample translate to the same CDR3.

The sequencing here drew on PBMCs, taken roughly 40 weeks after starting pembrolizumab. The TCR sequence derives from an adult with mismatch repair-deficient cancer. The chain joins TRBV5-6 to TRBJ1-2; tentatively, D is TRBD1 (5 bases). In nucleotides, the CDR3 is TGTGCCAGCAGCTTCTATGGGGCACGGAACTATGGCTACACCTTC. Encoded protein: CASSFYGARNYGYTF.